This T cell receptor (beta chain) was recorded in a study of regulatory T cells in long-lasting Graves disease. Study observations and caveats: Reduced TCR diversity was observed in persistent Graves' patients versus newly diagnosed patients.

There are many counts of this clonotype. Its antigen is still unknown. Germline CDR1 is LNHDA and CDR2 is SQIVND (reference sequence). V was shortened by 8 bases and J by 0 bases, with 13 bases between the two germline ends. The CDR3 contains 15 residues. The authors built TCR beta libraries using iRepertoire HTBI primers and Arm-PCR of CDR3 regions. MiXCR, applied by TCRdb to the multiplex PCR reads, yields one record per CDR3 protein. The repertoire holds roughly 520,000 distinct CDR3 sequences, with around 12% as singletons. This sample's time point: newly diagnosed GD, antithyroid drugs for less than 3 months. From RNA extracted from PBMCs, the TCR library was made. The sample also formed part of further work on T cells in Graves' hyperthyroidism and ophthalmopathy.

The V and J genes are TRBV19 and TRBJ1-4; D remains unclear. The sample in question was peripheral blood mononuclear cells (PBMCs), obtained at new diagnosis, from a patient treated with antithyroid drugs. The source of this sequence is a woman aged 30 to 39 with Graves disease. The CDR3 sequence: CASGFQDATNEKLFF. CDR3 DNA sequence: TGTGCCAGTGGGTTCCAAGATGCAACTAATGAAAAACTGTTTTTT.